The subject of this entry is one T cell receptor (beta chain). The sample comes from a study of control samples from healthy donors and cancer patients. Deletions cut 0 bases from V and 1 base from J, with 10 bases between. Germline V gene data show CDR1 as LGHNA and CDR2 as YSLEER. There are 15 residues in the CDR3. TCRdb's copy holds only in-frame clones and misses some; the assay was immunoSEQ multiplex PCR. The table lists 120,000 or so clones, about 90% of them singletons. The clonotype comes from a man younger than 30 in good health. The chain recombines TRBV4-3 with TRBJ2-7; D unclear. Sequenced input: blood. CDR3 bases: TGCGCCAGCAGCCAAGATCTAGTAGCTTCCTACGAGCAGTACTTC. Protein product: CASSQDLVASYEQYF.